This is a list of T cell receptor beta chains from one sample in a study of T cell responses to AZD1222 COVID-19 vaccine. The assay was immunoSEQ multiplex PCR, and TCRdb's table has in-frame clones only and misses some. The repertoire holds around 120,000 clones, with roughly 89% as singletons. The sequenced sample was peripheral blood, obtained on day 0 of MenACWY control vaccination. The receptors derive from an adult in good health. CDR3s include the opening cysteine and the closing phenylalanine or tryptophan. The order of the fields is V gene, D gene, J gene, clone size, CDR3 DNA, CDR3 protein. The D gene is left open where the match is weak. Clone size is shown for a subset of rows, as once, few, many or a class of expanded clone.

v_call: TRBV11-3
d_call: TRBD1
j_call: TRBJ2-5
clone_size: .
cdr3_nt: TGTGCCAGCAGCTTAGATACAGGGGAAGAGACCCAGTACTTC
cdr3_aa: CASSLDTGEETQYF

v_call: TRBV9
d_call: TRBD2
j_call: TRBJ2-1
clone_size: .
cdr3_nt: TGTGCCAGCAGCGTAGGGGATAGCGGGAGGGGGAATGAGCAGTTCTTC
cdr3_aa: CASSVGDSGRGNEQFF

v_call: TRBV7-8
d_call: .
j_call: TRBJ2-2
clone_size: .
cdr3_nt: TGTGCCAGCAGCTTTAGGAAGGTGGGGAGGATCGGGGAGCTGTTTTTT
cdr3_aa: CASSFRKVGRIGELFF

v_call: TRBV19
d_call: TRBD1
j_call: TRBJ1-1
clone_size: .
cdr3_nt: TGTGCCAGTAGACCGGGACAGCTGAACACTGAAGCTTTCTTT
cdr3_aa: CASRPGQLNTEAFF

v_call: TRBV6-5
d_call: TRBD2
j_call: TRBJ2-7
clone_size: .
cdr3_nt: TGTGCCAGCAGGCGGACTAGCGGCGAGCAGTACTTC
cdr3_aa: CASRRTSGEQYF

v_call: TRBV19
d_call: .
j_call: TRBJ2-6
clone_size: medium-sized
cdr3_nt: TGTGCCAGTAGTATAGTACCGGGGGCGGCCCCTGGGGCCAACGTCCTGACTTTC
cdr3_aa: CASSIVPGAAPGANVLTF

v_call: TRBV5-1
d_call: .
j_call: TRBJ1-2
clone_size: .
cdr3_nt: TGCGCCAGCAGCCTAAGTTTCGATGGCTACACCTTC
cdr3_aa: CASSLSFDGYTF

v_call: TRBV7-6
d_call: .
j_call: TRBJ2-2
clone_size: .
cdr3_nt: TGTGCCAGCAGCTTAGTGGGCGGGAACGGGGAGCTGTTTTTT
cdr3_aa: CASSLVGGNGELFF

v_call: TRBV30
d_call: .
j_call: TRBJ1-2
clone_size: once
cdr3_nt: TGTGCCTGGAGTTCGGGTGGTGGCTACACCTTC
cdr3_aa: CAWSSGGGYTF

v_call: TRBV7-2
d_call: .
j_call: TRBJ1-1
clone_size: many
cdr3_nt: TGTGCCAGCAGCTTACGGGACGGGAACACTGAAGCTTTCTTT
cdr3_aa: CASSLRDGNTEAFF

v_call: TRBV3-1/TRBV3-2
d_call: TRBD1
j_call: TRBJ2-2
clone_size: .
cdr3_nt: TGTGCCAGCAGCCAAACAGGGGGAGCGGTTAACACCGGGGAGCTGTTTTTT
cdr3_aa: CASSQTGGAVNTGELFF

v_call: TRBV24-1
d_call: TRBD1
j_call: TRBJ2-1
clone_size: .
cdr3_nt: TGTGCCACCAGTGATCACGGACAGGGGGGCCACAATGAGCAGTTCTTC
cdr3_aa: CATSDHGQGGHNEQFF

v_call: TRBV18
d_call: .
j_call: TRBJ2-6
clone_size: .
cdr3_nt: TGTGCCAGCTCACTATTACAGGGTTCTGGGGCCAACGTCCTGACTTTC
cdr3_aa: CASSLLQGSGANVLTF

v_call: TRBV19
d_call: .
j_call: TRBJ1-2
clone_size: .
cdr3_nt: TGTGCCAGTAGTTACCAGGTATTCTATGGCTACACCTTC
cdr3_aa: CASSYQVFYGYTF

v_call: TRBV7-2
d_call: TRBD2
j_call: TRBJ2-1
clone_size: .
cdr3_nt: TGTGCCAGCAGCTTAGACCCCCCTAGCGGGAGAAGGTCCTACAATGAGCAGTTCTTC
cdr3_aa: CASSLDPPSGRRSYNEQFF

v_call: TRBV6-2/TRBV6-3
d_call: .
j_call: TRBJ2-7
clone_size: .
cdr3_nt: TGTGCCAGCAGTGTGGACTACCTAGTCCCCTACGAGCAGTACTTC
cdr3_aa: CASSVDYLVPYEQYF

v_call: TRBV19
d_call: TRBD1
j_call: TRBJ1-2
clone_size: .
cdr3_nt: TGTGCCAGTAGTCCTGGGACAGAACCAGCTTATGGCTACACCTTC
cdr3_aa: CASSPGTEPAYGYTF

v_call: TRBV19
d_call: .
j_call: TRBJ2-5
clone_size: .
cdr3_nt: TGTGCCAGTAGTATATGGGGGGCGGAAGATGAGACCCAGTACTTC
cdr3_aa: CASSIWGAEDETQYF

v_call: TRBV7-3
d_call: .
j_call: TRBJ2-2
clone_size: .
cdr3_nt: TGTGCCAGCAGCTTATCAAGCGAACCCGGGGAGCTGTTTTTT
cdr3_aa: CASSLSSEPGELFF

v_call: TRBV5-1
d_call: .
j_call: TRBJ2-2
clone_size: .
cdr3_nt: TGCGCCAGCAGCAGCGGATCCACCGGGGAGCTGTTTTTT
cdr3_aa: CASSSGSTGELFF

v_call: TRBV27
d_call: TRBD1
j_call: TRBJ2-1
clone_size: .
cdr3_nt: TGTGCCAGCAGTGCAACAGGGGTACAATACCCGGCCAAACACTACAATGAGCAGTTCTTC
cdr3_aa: CASSATGVQYPAKHYNEQFF

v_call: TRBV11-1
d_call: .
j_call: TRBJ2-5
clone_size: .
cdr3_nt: TGTGCCAGCAGCCGTAGCGGCCAAGAGACCCAGTACTTC
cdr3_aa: CASSRSGQETQYF

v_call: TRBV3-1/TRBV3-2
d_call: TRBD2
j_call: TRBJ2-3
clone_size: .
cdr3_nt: TGTGCCAGCAGCACTTGGGGACTAGCGGAAGATACGCAGTATTTT
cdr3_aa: CASSTWGLAEDTQYF

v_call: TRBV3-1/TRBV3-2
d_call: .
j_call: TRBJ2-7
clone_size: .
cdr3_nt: TGTGCCAGCAGCCAAGCTAGGAGGTTATACGAGCAGTACTTC
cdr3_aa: CASSQARRLYEQYF

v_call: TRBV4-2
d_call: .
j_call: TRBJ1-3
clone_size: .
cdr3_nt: TGTGCCAGCAGCCAGTATACAGGGAGCACTGGAAACACCATATATTTT
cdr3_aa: CASSQYTGSTGNTIYF

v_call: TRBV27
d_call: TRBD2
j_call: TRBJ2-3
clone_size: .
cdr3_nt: TGTGCCAGCAGTTTAGGCGGGAGCCCAGATACGCAGTATTTT
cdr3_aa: CASSLGGSPDTQYF

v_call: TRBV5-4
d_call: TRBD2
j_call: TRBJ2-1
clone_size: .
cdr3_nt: TGTGCCAGCAGCCCCAATAGGGACCGGGGGGCCTACAATGAGCAGTTCTTC
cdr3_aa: CASSPNRDRGAYNEQFF

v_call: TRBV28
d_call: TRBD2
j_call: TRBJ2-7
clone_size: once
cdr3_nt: TGTGCCAGCAGCCGGGGGGCCTACGAGCAGTACTTC
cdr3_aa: CASSRGAYEQYF

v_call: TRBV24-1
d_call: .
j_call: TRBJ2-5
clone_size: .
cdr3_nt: TGTGCCACGAGCGTGGAAGAGACCCAGTACTTC
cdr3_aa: CATSVEETQYF

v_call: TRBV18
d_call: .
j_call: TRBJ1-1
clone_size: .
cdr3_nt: TGTGCCAGCTCACCAGTAAGATCTGAAGCTTTCTTT
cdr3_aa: CASSPVRSEAFF

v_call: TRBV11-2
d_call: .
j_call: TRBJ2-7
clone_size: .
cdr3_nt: TGTGCCAGCAGCTTAGTAGGCTACGAGCAGTACTTC
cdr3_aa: CASSLVGYEQYF

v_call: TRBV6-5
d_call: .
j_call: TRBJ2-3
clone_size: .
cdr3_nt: TGTGCCAGCAGGGATTTCCTGGATACGCAGTATTTT
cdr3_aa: CASRDFLDTQYF

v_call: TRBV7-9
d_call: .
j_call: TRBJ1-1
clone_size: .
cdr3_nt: TGTGCCAGCAGCTTAATGTCCGGGAAGGACACTGAAGCTTTCTTT
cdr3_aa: CASSLMSGKDTEAFF

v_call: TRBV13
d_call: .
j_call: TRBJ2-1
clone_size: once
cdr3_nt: TGTGCCAGCAGCTTTAGCGAGTCCTACAATGAGCAGTTCTTC
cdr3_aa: CASSFSESYNEQFF

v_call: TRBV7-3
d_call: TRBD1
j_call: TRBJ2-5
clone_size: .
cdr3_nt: TGTGCCAGCAGCTTAACCGGTGACAGGGGAGAGACCCAGTACTTC
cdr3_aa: CASSLTGDRGETQYF